Shown below are 21 T cell receptor beta chains from a single sample sequenced in a study of blood T cell repertoires in COVID-19. The assay was immunoSEQ multiplex PCR, and TCRdb's table has in-frame clones only and misses some. Of approximately 67,000 clones listed, roughly 82% are singletons. Specimen: peripheral blood. These receptors were taken from a man in his 60s with acute or convalescent COVID-19.

This clone has just one count. The chain uses TRBV4-3 and TRBJ2-5; no reliable D call. The CDR3 covers 15 residues. Germline values: CDR1 LGHNA, CDR2 YSLEER. V was trimmed by 0 bases and J by 4 bases, leaving 12 bases between them. The CDR3 DNA sequence: TGCGCCAGCAGCCAAGATGGCCATGCGGTAGAGACCCAGTACTTC. This codes for CASSQDGHAVETQYF.

The chain links TRBV7-2 to TRBJ1-4; TRBD1 is a possible D gene (5 bases). Trimming removed 4 bases from V and 0 bases from J, with 12 bases in between. The CDR3 has 16 residues. In germline, CDR1 is SGHTA, CDR2 FQGNSA. The CDR3: CASSSPGGATNEKLFF. Written as DNA, the CDR3 is TGTGCCAGCAGCTCGCCCGGGGGTGCAACTAATGAAAAACTGTTTTTT.

The chain links TRBV29-1 to TRBJ2-7, with D possibly TRBD1 on 5 matching bases. V dropped 5 bases and J dropped 6 bases, with 11 bases sitting between them. The CDR3 is 11 amino acids. Germline loops: CDR1 SQVTM, CDR2 ANQGSEA. The CDR3: CSVLGAGEQYF. CDR3 coding DNA: TGCAGCGTTCTTGGGGCAGGCGAGCAGTACTTC.

The chain carries TRBV5-1 and TRBJ2-1; 11 bases match TRBD2. The CDR3 is 15 residues long. From germline, CDR1 is SGHRS and CDR2 YFSETQ. Unmatched junction bases numbered 4, after V lost 3 bases and J lost 5 bases. CDR3 amino acids: CASSSGTSGNNEQFF. For the CDR3, the DNA is TGCGCCAGCAGCTCCGGGACTAGCGGTAACAATGAGCAGTTCTTC.

The chain has TRBV15 and TRBJ2-1; TRBD1 agrees at 9 bases. Germline trimming cut 3 bases from V and 3 bases from J; bases unmatched to any gene: 6. The CDR3 spans 16 residues. Germline V gives CDR1 LNHNV, CDR2 YYDKDF (reference sequence). The CDR3 coding sequence is TGTGCCACCAGCAGGGGGGGACAGGGAAACTACAATGAGCAGTTCTTC. It is translated as CATSRGGQGNYNEQFF.

The chain links TRBV5-1 to TRBJ2-5, with 12 bases identical to TRBD1. V lost 7 bases, J lost 5 bases, and 6 bases stayed unmatched. From germline, CDR1 is SGHRS and CDR2 YFSETQ. The CDR3 is 14 residues long. The CDR3 DNA sequence: TGCGCCAGCGGGGACAGGGGGCGCGGGGAGACCCAGTACTTC. Translation gives CASGDRGRGETQYF.

The rearrangement links TRBV7-2 to TRBJ1-4; weak D call: TRBD1 (5 bases). This CDR3 comprises 16 residues. From germline, CDR1 is SGHTA and CDR2 FQGNSA. V dropped 2 bases and J dropped 1 base, with 11 bases sitting between them. The CDR3 here is CASSLRGQLTNEKLFF. DNA of the CDR3: TGTGCCAGCAGCTTAAGGGGTCAATTAACTAATGAAAAACTGTTTTTT.

There are many counts of this clone. V is TRBV27 and J is TRBJ2-1; 7 positions match TRBD2. The V gene's germline CDR1 is MNHEY and CDR2 SMNVEV (reference sequence). CDR3 length: 16 amino acids. V gave up 8 bases and J gave up 0 bases; unmatched junction bases: 10. The CDR3 bases are TGTGCCAGCTCAAAACAAGCGGGGTTCTCCTACAATGAGCAGTTCTTC. It specifies CASSKQAGFSYNEQFF.

This clone came up a few times. This chain joins TRBV12-3 or TRBV12-4 and TRBJ1-4; D is perhaps TRBD1 (6 bases). V gave up 8 bases and J gave up 11 bases, with 12 bases separating them. The CDR3 extends over 11 amino acids. The CDR3 bases are TGTGCCAGCTTTGGAACAGGGAAACTGTTTTTT. It encodes CASFGTGKLFF.

This chain connects TRBV19 to TRBJ1-5; no reliable D call. This CDR3 is built from 14 residues. The V gene lost 3 bases and the J gene lost 0 bases, with 6 bases spanning the gap. The germline gives CDR1 LNHDA, CDR2 SQIVND (reference sequence). CDR3: CASSILYSNQPQHF. DNA for the CDR3: TGTGCCAGTAGTATCCTTTATAGCAATCAGCCCCAGCATTTT.

J is TRBJ2-3 and V is TRBV2; 7 nucleotides agree with TRBD1. CDR1 and CDR2 (germline): SNHLY, FYNNEI. After removal of 2 bases from V and 1 base from J, the junction contained 6 bases not matched to a gene. This CDR3 has 16 residues. The CDR3, as DNA: TGTGCCAGCAGTGAAAGAGGGGGCTTAGGCACAGATACGCAGTATTTT. This sequence encodes CASSERGGLGTDTQYF.

This sequence joins TRBV5-1 and TRBJ1-1, with D maybe TRBD1 (5 bases). Germline CDR1 is SGHRS and CDR2 is YFSETQ. Trimming stripped 5 bases from V and 5 bases from J, with 13 bases between. The CDR3 is made up of 13 amino acids. The CDR3 nucleotides are TGCGCCAGCAGGGCCACAGGTCAAACTGAAGCTTTCTTT. It encodes CASRATGQTEAFF.

A few counts support this clone. The V and J genes are TRBV6-6 and TRBJ1-1; 8 positions agree with TRBD1. Germline trimming cut 6 bases from V and 7 bases from J; bases unmatched to any gene: 10. The CDR3 has 14 amino acids. CDR1 is MNHNY and CDR2 is SVGAGI in the germline V gene (reference sequence). The CDR3, as DNA: TGTGCCAGCAGCCGCCAGGGGGCGATCGGTGAAGCTTTCTTT. It codes for CASSRQGAIGEAFF.

The V call is TRBV20-1, the J call TRBJ2-3; 7 bases map to TRBD1. The germline CDR1 and CDR2 sequences are DFQATT and SNEGSKA (reference sequence). V trimming: 3 bases; J trimming: 0 bases; junction bases outside the gene matches: 3. The CDR3 runs 14 residues. The CDR3 region is CSASYRGSTDTQYF. The CDR3 nucleotides read TGCAGTGCTAGTTACAGGGGCAGCACAGATACGCAGTATTTT.

This sequence joins TRBV19 and TRBJ1-5, with TRBD1 matching over 8 bases. Germline V gene sequence: CDR1 LNHDA, CDR2 SQIVND (reference sequence). Unmatched junction bases numbered 3, after V lost 9 bases and J lost 5 bases. The CDR3 is 12 amino acids. As DNA, the CDR3 is TGTGCCAGCCAGGGGGCGTATCAGCCCCAGCATTTT. Translated: CASQGAYQPQHF.

The chain is built from TRBV5-6 and TRBJ2-7, with TRBD1 as a possible D gene (5 bases). This CDR3 is 13 amino acids long. Trimming cost V 2 bases and J 2 bases, with 8 bases left between them. CDR1 is SGHDT and CDR2 is YYEEEE in the germline V gene. CDR3 DNA: TGTGCCAGCAGCTTTTTAGGGGCCTACGAGCAGTACGTC. Encoded protein: CASSFLGAYEQYV.

This chain uses TRBV4-1 with TRBJ2-1, with D perhaps matching TRBD2 (5 bases). The V gene lost 5 bases and the J gene lost 5 bases, with 16 bases spanning the gap. The CDR3 contains 15 residues. Germline CDR1 and CDR2: MGHRA and YSYEKL. CDR3 sequence: CASSGVGRAHNEQFF. In DNA, the CDR3 is TGCGCCAGCAGCGGGGTTGGGCGGGCCCACAATGAGCAGTTCTTC.

The chain links TRBV19 to TRBJ1-5; D is ambiguous. V was pared by 1 base and J by 3 bases, with 7 bases between. Germline V gene data show CDR1 as LNHDA and CDR2 as SQIVND (reference sequence). The CDR3 runs 14 residues. CDR3 loop: CASSIGRLNQPQHF. The CDR3 DNA sequence: TGTGCCAGTAGTATAGGGCGGCTCAATCAGCCCCAGCATTTT.

This chain links TRBV27 with TRBJ2-2; tentatively, D is TRBD1 (5 bases). V was pared by 6 bases and J by 4 bases, with 15 bases between. The length of the CDR3 is 15 residues. Germline loops: CDR1 MNHEY, CDR2 SMNVEV (reference sequence). For the CDR3, the DNA is TGTGCCAGCAGCCCCACTCGACAGCTCACCGGGGAGCTGTTTTTT. Protein product: CASSPTRQLTGELFF.

This clone was counted a few times. CDR3: CASSYPSGTGIAGNTIYF. The CDR3 coding sequence is TGTGCCAGCAGTTACCCTTCCGGGACAGGGATCGCTGGAAACACCATATATTTT. This chain uses TRBV6-2 or TRBV6-3 with TRBJ1-3; 9 bases are a match to TRBD1. The CDR3 runs to 18 residues. The V segment lost 2 bases and the J segment 2 bases; nucleotides outside the gene matches: 10. CDR1 and CDR2 (germline): MNHEY, SVGEGT.

This sequence joins TRBV7-2 and TRBJ1-2; 8 bases map to TRBD1. Germline V lookup: CDR1 SGHTA, CDR2 FQGNSA. CDR3 length: 16 residues. V shed 5 bases and J 1 base; nucleotides not matched to a gene: 9. The DNA for the CDR3 is TGTGCCAGCAGCCCACGGACAGGGTTAGGTAACTATGGCTACACCTTC. This gives the protein CASSPRTGLGNYGYTF.